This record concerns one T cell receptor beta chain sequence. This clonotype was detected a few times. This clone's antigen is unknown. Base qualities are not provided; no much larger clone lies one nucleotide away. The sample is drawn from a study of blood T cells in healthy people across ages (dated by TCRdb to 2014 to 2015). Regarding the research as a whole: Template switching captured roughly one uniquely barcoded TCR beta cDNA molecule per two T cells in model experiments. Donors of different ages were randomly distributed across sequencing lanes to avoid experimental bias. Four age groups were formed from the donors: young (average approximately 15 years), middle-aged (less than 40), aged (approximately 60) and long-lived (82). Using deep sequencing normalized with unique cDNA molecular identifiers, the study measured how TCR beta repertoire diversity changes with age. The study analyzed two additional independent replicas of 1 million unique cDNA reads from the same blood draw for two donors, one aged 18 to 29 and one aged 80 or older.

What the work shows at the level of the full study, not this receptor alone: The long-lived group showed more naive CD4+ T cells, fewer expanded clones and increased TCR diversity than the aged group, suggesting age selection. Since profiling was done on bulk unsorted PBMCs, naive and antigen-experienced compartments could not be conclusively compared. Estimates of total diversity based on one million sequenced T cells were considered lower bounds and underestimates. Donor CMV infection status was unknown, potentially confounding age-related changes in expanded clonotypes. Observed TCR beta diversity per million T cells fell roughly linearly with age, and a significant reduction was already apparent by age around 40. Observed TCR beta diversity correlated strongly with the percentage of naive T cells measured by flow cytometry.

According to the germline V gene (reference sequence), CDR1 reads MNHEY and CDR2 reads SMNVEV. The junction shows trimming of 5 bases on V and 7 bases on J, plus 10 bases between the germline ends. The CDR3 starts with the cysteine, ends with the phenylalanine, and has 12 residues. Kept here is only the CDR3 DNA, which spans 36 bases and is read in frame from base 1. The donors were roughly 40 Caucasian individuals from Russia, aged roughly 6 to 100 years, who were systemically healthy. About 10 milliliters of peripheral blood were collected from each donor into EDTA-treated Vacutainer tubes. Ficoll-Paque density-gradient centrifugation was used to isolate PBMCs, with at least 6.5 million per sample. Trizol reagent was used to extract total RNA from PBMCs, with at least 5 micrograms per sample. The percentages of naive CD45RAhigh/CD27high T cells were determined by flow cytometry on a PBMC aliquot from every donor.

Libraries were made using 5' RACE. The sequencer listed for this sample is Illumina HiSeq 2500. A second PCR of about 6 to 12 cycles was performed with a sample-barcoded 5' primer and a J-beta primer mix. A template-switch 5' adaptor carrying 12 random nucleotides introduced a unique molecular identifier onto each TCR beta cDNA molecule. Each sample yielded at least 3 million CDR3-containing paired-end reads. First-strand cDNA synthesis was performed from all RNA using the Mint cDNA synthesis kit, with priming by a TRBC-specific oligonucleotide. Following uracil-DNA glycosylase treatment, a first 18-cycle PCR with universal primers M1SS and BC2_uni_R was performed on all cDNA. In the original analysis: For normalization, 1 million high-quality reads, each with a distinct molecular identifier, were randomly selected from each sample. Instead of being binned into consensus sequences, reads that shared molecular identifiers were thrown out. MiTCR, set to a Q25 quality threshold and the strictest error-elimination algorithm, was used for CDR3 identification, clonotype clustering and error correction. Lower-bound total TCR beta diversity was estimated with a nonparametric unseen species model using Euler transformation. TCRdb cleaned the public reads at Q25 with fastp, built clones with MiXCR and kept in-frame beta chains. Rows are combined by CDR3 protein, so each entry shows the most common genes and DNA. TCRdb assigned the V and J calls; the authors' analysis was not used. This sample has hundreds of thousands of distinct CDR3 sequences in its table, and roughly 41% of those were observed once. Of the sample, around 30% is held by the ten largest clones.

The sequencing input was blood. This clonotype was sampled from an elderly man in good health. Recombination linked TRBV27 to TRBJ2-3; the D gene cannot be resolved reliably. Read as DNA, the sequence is TGTGCCAGCAGTCCGTATACAAATACGCAGTATTTT. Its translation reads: CASSPYTNTQYF.